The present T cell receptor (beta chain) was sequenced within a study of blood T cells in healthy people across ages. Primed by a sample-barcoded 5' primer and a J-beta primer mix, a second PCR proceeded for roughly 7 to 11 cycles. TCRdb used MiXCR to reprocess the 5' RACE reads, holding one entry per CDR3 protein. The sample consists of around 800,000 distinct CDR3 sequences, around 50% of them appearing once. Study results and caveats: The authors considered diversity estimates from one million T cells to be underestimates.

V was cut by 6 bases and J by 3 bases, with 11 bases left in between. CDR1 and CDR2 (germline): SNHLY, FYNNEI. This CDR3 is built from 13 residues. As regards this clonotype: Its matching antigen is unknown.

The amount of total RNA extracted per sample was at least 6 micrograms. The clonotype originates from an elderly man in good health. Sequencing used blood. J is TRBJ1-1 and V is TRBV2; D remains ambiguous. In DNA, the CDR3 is TGTGCCAGCAGAAGTTGGGAGGACACTGAAGCTTTCTTT. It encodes CASRSWEDTEAFF.